This T cell receptor beta chain was profiled in a study of OX40 agonist ivuxolimab in advanced cancers. The CDR3 spans 18 residues. With 0 bases removed from V and 1 base from J, the gap between germline ends came to 19 bases. Germline CDR1 LGHNA, CDR2 YNFKEQ. This table comes from immunoSEQ multiplex PCR, and its TCRdb copy is limited to in-frame clones, with some not included. Here the sample spans tens of thousands of clones, just under 85% being singletons. The chain recombines TRBV4-2 with TRBJ2-7; tentative D call: TRBD1 (6 bases). The TCR sequence derives from an adult with an advanced solid tumor such as melanoma, head and neck, liver or kidney cancer. The input for sequencing was CD4+ or CD8+ T cells sorted from blood, taken in a trial of the OX40 agonist ivuxolimab. CDR3 sequence reads: CASSQDPRGGGVSYEQYF. The CDR3 nucleotides are TGTGCCAGCAGCCAAGACCCCCGTGGTGGGGGCGTTTCCTACGAGCAGTACTTC.